This T cell receptor beta chain was obtained from a study of cytomegalovirus exposure and HLA in healthy donors (dated by TCRdb to 2016 to 2017). Background for the entire study: According to an earlier analysis of 587 of the donors, 150 million to 200 million T cells yielded 120 million or so unique TCR beta sequences and 276 Gb of sequence data. An early release covering over 500 HLA-typed donors comprised approximately 300 gigabases of sequencing data and 85 million to 100 million unique TCR sequences. Of the 300 to 450 genotyped donors, roughly 85% fell in the genetic ancestry cluster associated with self-reported Caucasian donors. The aim of the study was to test whether cataloging public T cell receptors could identify signatures of past pathogen exposure. The study profiled the T cell repertoires of 666 subjects by immunosequencing and related them to cytomegalovirus serostatus. In addition to the first cohort of 650 to 750 subjects, a separate validation cohort of 130 or so different subjects was used. The study combined high-throughput TCR immunosequencing, statistical association of individual TCRs with disease status, and machine learning to predict cytomegalovirus infection status. A later analysis re-examined previously published TCR beta repertoires from over 500 donors and added high-resolution HLA genotyping to investigate patterns of TCR occurrence. Rather than drawing on any new phenotypic data, the later analysis identified candidate immune exposures from TCR beta sequences and the way those sequences occurred across donors. An earlier analysis of 587 of the donors applied high-throughput TCR beta sequencing to assess whether each TCR beta V gene segment acted as functional or pseudogenic. Donor age, sex, ethnicity and CMV serostatus were compiled together with the repertoire data. Genome-wide SNP genotypes for about 65% of the 666 donors were used in a later genetic analysis, which treated that subset as a discovery cohort. All discovery cohort repertoires had been generated using a single sequencing platform. HLA typing included class I and class II loci at four-digit resolution. The number of typed donors differed by locus: about 620-640 for A, B, C, DRB1 and DQB1; approximately 530 for DQA1; around 580 for DPA1; and 400 to 480 for DPB1. About five DR-DQ haplotypes were treated as single units for association and clustering because of strong linkage in the cohort. Among about 390 genotyped donors of the cohort, an average of roughly 240,000 unique TCR beta nucleotide sequences were sequenced per donor, about a sixth of them non-productive. General findings and caveats noted by the study authors: Broadly in line with IMGT annotations, most TCR beta V segments showed up in productive rearrangements about 87% or about 30% of the time in an earlier analysis of around 600 of the donors. A later analysis found that HLA-associated TCR beta chains were more clonally expanded and had lower generation probabilities than equally common non-associated chains. Strong co-occurrence of HLA alleles, especially DR and DQ, made assigning TCR associations to individual alleles difficult. The authors suggested that the approach could potentially be generalized to other disease states and immunological phenotypes. The only immune exposure information available for the cohort was CMV serostatus. At a false discovery rate of 0.05, a later analysis linked about 17,000 TCR beta sequences to specific HLA alleles. Because HLA typing was unavailable for some donors at each locus, only the typed subset was used in association tests. A total of roughly 160 TCR beta chains were listed by the study as associated with cytomegalovirus. In a later genetic analysis, fewer N-insertions in productive TCRs were reported among donors in an Asian-associated ancestry cluster than the approximately 630-donor mean. A later analysis reported that several top co-occurrence clusters appeared linked to parvovirus B19, influenza, CMV and Epstein-Barr virus. The sequencing pipeline was judged likely to have produced a cluster of highly shared sequence variants as a technical artifact. Most TCR sequences were observed very rarely across donors, whereas some public TCRs were present in many individuals. Cytomegalovirus status was reported to be diagnosed by the classifier with high specificity and sensitivity in both the original and validation cohorts. Presence/absence analyses assumed roughly uniform sequencing depth across donors, an assumption that may not hold. Some IMGT-functional V segments, including TRBV6-2 and TRBV6-3, could not be told apart with the 87-base-pair reads, so those segments were excluded. A further reported finding was that TCR beta sequences accurately predicted the HLA-A and HLA-B alleles for most subjects in the first cohort. Correlated functional status among segregating V segments might reflect linkage disequilibrium, but an unknown experimental factor could not be ruled out. A later genetic analysis associated a missense DCLRE1C variant with V-gene and J-gene trimming of TCR beta chains, and an independent cohort replicated the association. Most CMV-associated TCR beta chains appeared to be HLA-restricted in a later analysis, and the HLA associations seemed to be driven largely by CMV exposure. Over 15 rarely observed V segments, including chromosome 9 orphons, were excluded from the earlier analysis of approximately 600 of the donors because counts were too low. In vitro tests confirmed that a few of the cytomegalovirus-associated TCR beta chains recognize cytomegalovirus antigens. According to a later analysis, TCR association rates differed among HLA loci, with DRB1 alleles showing the most associated TCRs and HLA-C alleles showing the fewest. Only TCR beta chains were sequenced in this cohort, and the absence of alpha or paired-chain data limited detectable features.

The cohort comprised hundreds of healthy bone marrow donors. At the time of sampling, all cohort members were nominally healthy, though unrecorded immune exposures were likely present. The donor was CMV seronegative and belonged to the group of around 350 seronegative cohort members. A peripheral blood sample was provided by each donor, and peripheral blood mononuclear cells were used for TCR beta sequencing. Genomic DNA extraction from the blood cell samples was performed with the Qiagen DNeasy Blood Extraction Kit. Library method: the immunoSEQ multiplex PCR assay. For the multiplex PCR, a mixture combining 60 forward primers for TCR Vbeta segments and 13 reverse primers for TCR Jbeta segments was used. The CDR3 region of rearranged TCR beta genes was amplified from genomic DNA with a multiplex PCR assay. On the Illumina HiSeq System, the amplified TCR beta libraries were sequenced as 87-base-pair reads. The original methods were these. Across the 500 to 850 repertoires, a later analysis counted about 81 million unique TCR beta chains, roughly 11 million of which were shared by at least two donors. A nearest-neighbor algorithm error-corrected the raw reads and collapsed the reads into unique sequences, merging closely related sequences to remove PCR and sequencing errors. V, D and J gene segments were assigned by aligning CDR3 sequences to IMGT reference sequences. Each retained sequence needed at least a six-nucleotide match to both a V gene segment and a J gene segment. Rearrangements were classified as productive when the CDR3 lacked stop codons and remained in frame with V and J, and all other rearrangements were classified as non-productive. CDR3 was defined according to IMGT convention as the region running from the second conserved V-encoded cysteine to the conserved J-encoded phenylalanine. In an earlier analysis of some 550 of the donors, sequences lacking an unambiguous match to a single V gene segment were excluded. In an earlier analysis of some 590 of the donors, V segments were called functional above 56.7% productive rearrangements and were called segregating when the between-donor standard deviation exceeded 5%. A statistical classification framework was built to diagnose cytomegalovirus status from the catalog of TCR beta chain sequences. In a later analysis, TCR nucleotide sequences were compared against IMGT/GENE-DB human TR gene sequences so that V and J genes could be assigned. A later analysis assigned CDR3 sequences and most-parsimonious VDJ recombination scenarios with the TCRdist pipeline. In a later analysis, every TCR beta chain was defined by the combination of its CDR3 amino acid sequence and its V-gene family, and reads without a unique V-gene family were dropped. In a later analysis, 450 to 600 highly shared, low-generation-probability nucleotide sequences were removed to address suspected cross-contamination and a sequencing artifact. In a later analysis, a clonal expansion index was calculated for each public chain from normalized within-repertoire ranks of inferred template counts. Generation probabilities in a later analysis came from a VDJ recombination model fitted to out-of-frame rearrangements, and those results were checked against IGoR. Hypergeometric tests were used in a later analysis to score TCR-TCR, TCR-HLA and TCR-CMV co-occurrence, with a repertoire-size bias correction applied to the TCR pairs. False discovery rates were estimated in a later analysis by permuting HLA or CMV assignments 20 times. A later analysis grouped co-occurring TCRs with DBSCAN, adding TCRdist sequence similarity when clustering within HLA-allele-positive subsets. For co-occurrence clustering, repertoires with fewer than 30,000 or more than 120,000 public chains were excluded, along with 4 to 6 repertoires with anomalous nucleotide sharing. Drawn from immuneACCESS, this table holds only the in-frame rearrangements with V and J called that TCRdb kept. Clones are partly lost; checked studies trace under half to an unresolved V gene and leave the rest unexplained. V and J calls and clone size are those listed in that table; D and trimming were worked out from the DNA. This sample holds around 78,000 clones; around three quarters were observed only once. The top ten clonotypes cover approximately 1% of the sample.

As regards this clone: The clone's antigen remains unknown. No base-level quality is on record; no much larger clone is a single base apart.

Inclusive of the bounding cysteine and phenylalanine, the CDR3 is 15 residues long. Kept here is only the CDR3 DNA, which spans 45 bases and is read in frame from base 1. At the junction V is shortened by 0 bases and J by 9 bases, with 17 bases in between. CDR1 and CDR2 were assigned from the germline V gene as SGHAT and FQNNGV. The chain uses TRBV11-2 and TRBJ1-1; there is no confident call for the D gene. The receptor's source is a male donor in good health and CMV-seronegative. The source material was PBMCs. The CDR3 reads as follows: CASSLDAPGRAQAFF. The nucleotide sequence is given as TGTGCCAGCAGCTTAGATGCCCCGGGGAGGGCCCAAGCTTTCTTT.